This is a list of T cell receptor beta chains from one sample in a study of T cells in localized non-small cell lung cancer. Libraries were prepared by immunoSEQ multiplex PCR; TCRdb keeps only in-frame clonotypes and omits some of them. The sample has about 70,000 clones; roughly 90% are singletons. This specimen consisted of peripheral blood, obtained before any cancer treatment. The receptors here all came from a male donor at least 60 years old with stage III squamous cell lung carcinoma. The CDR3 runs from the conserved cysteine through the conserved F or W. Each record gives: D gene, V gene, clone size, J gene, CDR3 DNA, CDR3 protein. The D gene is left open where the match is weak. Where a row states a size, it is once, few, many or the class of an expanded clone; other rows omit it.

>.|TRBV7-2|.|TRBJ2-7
TGTGCCAGCAGCTTAGACAGGTTCTACGAGCAGTACTTC
CASSLDRFYEQYF
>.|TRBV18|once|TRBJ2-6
TGTGCCAGCTCACCACCTACTGGGGCCAACGTCCTGACTTTC
CASSPPTGANVLTF
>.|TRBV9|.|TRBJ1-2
TGTGCCAGCAGCGTAACGGGGGCTGGCTATGGCTACACCTTC
CASSVTGAGYGYTF
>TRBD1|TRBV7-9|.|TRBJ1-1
TGTGCCAGCAGCTCGGGACAGGGGTGGGGGAGAGCTTTCTTT
CASSSGQGWGRAFF
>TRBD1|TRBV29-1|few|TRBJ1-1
TGCAGCGTCAAGGGACAGGGAAATAGGGCTTTCTTT
CSVKGQGNRAFF
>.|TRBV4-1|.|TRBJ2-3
TGCGCCAGCAGCCAAGAAACAGGGAGGGGGACAGATACGCAGTATTTT
CASSQETGRGTDTQYF
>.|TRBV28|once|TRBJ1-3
TGTGCCAGCAGCCCCCCCGTAGGGCCTGGAAACACCATATATTTT
CASSPPVGPGNTIYF
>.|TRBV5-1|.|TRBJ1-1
TGCGCCAGCAGCTTAACGGGACAGAACACTGAAGCTTTCTTT
CASSLTGQNTEAFF
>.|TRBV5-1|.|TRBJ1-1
TGCGCCAGCAGCACTGATCAGAACACTGAAGCTTTCTTT
CASSTDQNTEAFF
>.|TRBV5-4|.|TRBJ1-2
TGTGCCAGCAGCCCGACCCCCTCTTCCGAAGATGGCTACACCTTC
CASSPTPSSEDGYTF
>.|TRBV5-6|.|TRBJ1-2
TGTGCCAGCAGCCTGGGAGTCGGCTACACCTTC
CASSLGVGYTF
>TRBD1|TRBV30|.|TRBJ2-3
TGTGCCTGGAGTGTAGGGGGCCCCCCCACAGATACGCAGTATTTT
CAWSVGGPPTDTQYF
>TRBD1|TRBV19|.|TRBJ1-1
TGTGCCAGTAGTATGAAGGGGGCAGGCACTGAAGCTTTCTTT
CASSMKGAGTEAFF
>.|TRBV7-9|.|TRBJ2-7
TGTGCCAGCAGCTCCTTTAGTGGGAGCTCCTACGAGCAGTACTTC
CASSSFSGSSYEQYF
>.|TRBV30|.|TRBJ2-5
TGTGCCTGGAGTGAACAGCTAGAAGGGGGGCAGTACTTC
CAWSEQLEGGQYF
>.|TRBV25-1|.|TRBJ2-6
TGTGCCAGCAGGAGCTCTGGGGCCAACGTCCTGACTTTC
CASRSSGANVLTF
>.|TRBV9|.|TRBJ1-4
TGTGCCAGCAGCGCCGGGGTCACACTTAATGAAAAACTGTTTTTT
CASSAGVTLNEKLFF
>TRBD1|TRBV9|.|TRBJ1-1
TGTGCCAGCAGCGTAGTGCAGGGGGCAGGTGAAGCTTTCTTT
CASSVVQGAGEAFF
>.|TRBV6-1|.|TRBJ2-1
TGTGCCAGCAGTTCCTTGGGGGAGCAGTTCTTC
CASSSLGEQFF
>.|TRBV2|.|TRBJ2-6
TGTGCCAGCATTACGGACTCTGGGGCCAACGTCCTGACTTTC
CASITDSGANVLTF
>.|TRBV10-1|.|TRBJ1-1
TGCGCCAGCAGAAAAGGGACGGCGAACACTGAAGCTTTCTTT
CASRKGTANTEAFF
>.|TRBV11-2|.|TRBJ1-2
TGTGCCAGCAGCCTAGATCGGTATGGCTACACCTTC
CASSLDRYGYTF
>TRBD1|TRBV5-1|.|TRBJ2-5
TGCGCCAGCAGCTTGGGGGCAGGGGGCGGAGGAGAGACCCAGTACTTC
CASSLGAGGGGETQYF
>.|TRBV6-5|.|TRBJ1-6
TGTGCCAGCAGAAAAGGGGAGGACCTCCACTTT
CASRKGEDLHF
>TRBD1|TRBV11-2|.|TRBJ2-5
TGTGCCAGCAGCTTCCGGGGAACAGGGGCGCGGGAGACCCAGTACTTC
CASSFRGTGARETQYF
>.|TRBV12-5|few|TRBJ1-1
TGTGCTAGTGGCCCAGAGAGGGAATCAGCTTTCTTT
CASGPERESAFF